The 20 T cell receptor beta chains listed next were all sequenced from one sample in a study of TIL therapy for anti-PD-1-resistant metastatic lung cancer. Described time point: pre-treatment sample, taken before nivolumab and TIL therapy. This was the immunoSEQ v3 assay. The data were produced by immunoSEQ multiplex PCR, yet TCRdb's version contains in-frame clones alone and is incomplete. Among 15,000 to 20,000 clones listed, 83% were seen once. Sequenced material: blood, taken at baseline. These TCRs come from a person between 25 and 80 years old with non-small cell lung cancer.

The gene calls are TRBV21-1 and TRBJ1-2; the DNA was not used to check the table's D call, TRBD1. TRBV21-1 is marked as a pseudogene. This CDR3 comprises 17 residues. Here the CDR3 reads CASSKPRTSWGYYGYTF. Here the CDR3 DNA reads TGTGCCAGCAGCAAACCCCGGACATCCTGGGGCTACTATGGCTACACCTTC.

The chain carries TRBV7-2 and TRBJ2-5; TRBD2 aligns across 8 bases. The J call is uncertain, as TRBJ2-7 better fits the DNA end. CDR3 size: 13 residues. Germline V CDR1 and CDR2: SGHTA, FQGNSA. The CDR3 nucleotides read TGTGCCAGCAGCTTAACCAGCGGGAGCGAGCAGTACTTC. Its protein product is CASSLTSGSEQYF.

This clone was picked up one time. This chain uses TRBV20-1 with TRBJ1-2; D not resolved. Trimming removed 0 bases at V and 1 base at J, with 0 bases between. This CDR3 region has 11 residues. Per the germline V gene, CDR1 is DFQATT and CDR2 is SNEGSKA (reference sequence). The CDR3 protein is CSARDNYGYTF. CDR3 nucleotide sequence: TGCAGTGCTAGAGATAACTATGGCTACACCTTC.

This chain links TRBV7-9 with TRBJ2-5; the D gene is possibly TRBD1 (5 bases). CDR3 size: 14 residues. Trimming stripped 3 bases from V and 2 bases from J, with 10 bases between. The germline CDR1 and CDR2 sequences are SEHNR and FQNEAQ (reference sequence). The CDR3 sequence: CASSFRTPQETQYF. CDR3 nucleotides: TGTGCCAGCAGCTTTCGGACACCTCAAGAGACCCAGTACTTC.

The chain joins TRBV5-1 to TRBJ2-7, with TRBD1 identical over 9 bases. This CDR3 has 14 residues. Losses at the gene ends were 2 bases for V and 3 bases for J; bases not matched to a gene: 3. In germline, CDR1 is SGHRS, CDR2 YFSETQ. Here the CDR3 reads CASSLQTGGYEQYF. In DNA, the CDR3 is TGCGCCAGCAGCTTACAGACAGGGGGCTACGAGCAGTACTTC.

This chain connects TRBV14 to TRBJ2-7; no clear D gene. Germline lookup yields CDR1 SGHDN and CDR2 FVKESK. The CDR3 length is 13 residues. V lost 2 bases, J lost 3 bases, and 8 bases lay in between. The CDR3 nucleotides read TGTGCCAGCAGCCAAATCGACGGCTACGAGCAGTACTTC. Protein sequence: CASSQIDGYEQYF.

The chain has TRBV6-1 and TRBJ2-1, with TRBD1 identical over 7 bases. The CDR3 has 14 residues. V trimming: 8 bases; J trimming: 0 bases; junction bases outside the gene matches: 4. Germline values: CDR1 MNHNS, CDR2 SASEGT. Written as DNA, the CDR3 is TGTGCCAGCGATCAGGGGGTCTCCTACAATGAGCAGTTCTTC. Its protein is CASDQGVSYNEQFF.

CDR3 sequence: CASSFRDRAKETQYF. Written as DNA, the CDR3 is TGCGCCAGCAGCTTCCGGGACAGGGCAAAAGAGACCCAGTACTTC. The rearrangement links TRBV5-1 to TRBJ2-5; 9 nucleotides align to TRBD1. The CDR3 spans 15 residues. V gave up 2 bases and J gave up 3 bases; unmatched junction bases: 5. Germline CDR1 and CDR2: SGHRS and YFSETQ.

The chain employs TRBV5-5 and TRBJ2-3; D is unresolved. V was clipped by 4 bases and J by 2 bases, with 14 bases between them. From germline, CDR1 is SGHKS and CDR2 YYEKEE (reference sequence). The CDR3 contains 15 residues. The CDR3 is CASSEARLNTDTQYF. CDR3 DNA sequence: TGTGCCAGCAGCGAGGCCCGGCTTAACACAGATACGCAGTATTTT. Full variable domain (missing parts from reference TRBV5-5 and TRBJ2-3): DAGVTQSPTHLIKTRGQQVTLRCSPISGHKSVSWYQQVLGQGPQFIFQYYEKEERGRGNFPDRFSARQFPNYSSELNVNALLLGDSALYLCASSEARLNTDTQYFGPGTRLTVL.

This clone was recorded a few times. The chain is built from TRBV5-1 and TRBJ2-7, with 8 bases lining up with TRBD2. CDR1 and CDR2 (germline): SGHRS, YFSETQ. The junction had 8 bases not matched to a gene; V was cut back by 3 bases and J by 6 bases. CDR3 size: 14 residues. The CDR3 loop is CASSSFGLAGEQYF. CDR3 nucleotides: TGCGCCAGCAGCTCCTTCGGACTAGCCGGCGAGCAGTACTTC. The full variable domain, in which reference TRBV5-1 and TRBJ2-7 provide the parts outside the CDR3, is KAGVTQTPRYLIKTRGQQVTLSCSPISGHRSVSWYQQTPGQGLQFLFEYFSETQRNKGNFPGRFSGRQFSNSRSEMNVSTLELGDSALYLCASSSFGLAGEQYFGPGTRLTVT.

The rearrangement uses TRBV19 and TRBJ2-5; either TRBD1 or TRBD2 may supply D (5 bases each). The J call may be wrong; the DNA end is better matched by TRBJ2-7. This CDR3 is built from 14 residues. Germline CDR1 reads LNHDA; CDR2 reads SQIVND (reference sequence). This chain's CDR3 is CASSIGDGNYEQYF. For the CDR3, the DNA is TGTGCCAGTAGTATAGGGGACGGTAACTACGAGCAGTACTTC.

This chain connects TRBV9 to TRBJ2-2; D might be TRBD1 (5 bases). The germline V gene encodes CDR1 SGDLS and CDR2 YYNGEE. Between the trimmed V and J ends, which lost 4 bases and 0 bases, there was a span of 13 bases. This CDR3 contains 16 residues. The CDR3 nucleotides read TGTGCCAGCAGCATACAGGTTAAGACGAACACCGGGGAGCTGTTTTTT. This codes for CASSIQVKTNTGELFF.

The chain uses TRBV4-2 and TRBJ2-1, with D unresolved. Between the trimmed V and J ends, which lost 0 bases and 5 bases, there was a span of 8 bases. This CDR3 spans 14 amino acids. Germline loops: CDR1 LGHNA, CDR2 YNFKEQ. The CDR3 DNA reads as TGTGCCAGCAGCCAAGATGGCAACCACAATGAGCAGTTCTTC. This sequence encodes CASSQDGNHNEQFF.

This rearrangement joins TRBV11-2 to TRBJ1-2; 8 positions match TRBD1. The germline gives CDR1 SGHAT, CDR2 FQNNGV. The CDR3 extends over 16 amino acids. Trimming took 2 bases from V and 4 from J; bases not matched to a gene: 9. CDR3 protein: CASSLLGQGGGYGYTF. The CDR3 coding sequence is TGTGCCAGCAGCTTATTAGGACAGGGAGGGGGCTATGGCTACACCTTC.

This clone was seen a handful of times. The chain recombines TRBV28 with TRBJ2-6, with unresolved D. Germline-derived CDR1 and CDR2 are MDHEN and SYDVKM. The V end lost 8 bases, the J end lost 4 bases, and 3 bases lay between the germline ends. The CDR3 runs 11 residues. CDR3 protein: CASGGANVLTF. DNA for the CDR3: TGTGCCAGCGGGGGGGCCAACGTCCTGACTTTC.

The chain is built from TRBV6-1 and TRBJ2-3; D not resolved. This CDR3 comprises 17 residues. Germline lookup yields CDR1 MNHNS and CDR2 SASEGT. V was clipped by 2 bases and J by 4 bases, with 19 bases between them. The CDR3 nucleotides are TGTGCCAGCAGTGAACGTACTACAAGGTACACGTCAGATACGCAGTATTTT. Its translation: CASSERTTRYTSDTQYF.

This rearrangement joins TRBV10-3 to TRBJ2-1; tentatively, D is TRBD1 (6 bases). V lost 4 bases, J lost 2 bases, and 6 bases lay in between. Germline V lookup: CDR1 ENHRY, CDR2 SYGVKD. This CDR3 is 13 amino acids long. The CDR3 spells CAISGGPYNEQFF. CDR3 in DNA: TGTGCCATCAGTGGGGGGCCCTACAATGAGCAGTTCTTC.

The V and J genes are TRBV15 and TRBJ1-5; D is uncertain. This CDR3 comprises 15 residues. Germline CDR1 LNHNV, CDR2 YYDKDF (reference sequence). Trimming stripped 0 bases from V and 5 bases from J, with 11 bases between. The CDR3 reads CATSRDGPADQPQHF. The DNA of the CDR3 is TGTGCCACCAGCAGAGATGGCCCCGCGGATCAGCCCCAGCATTTT.

This clone showed up just a few times. The chain links TRBV14 to TRBJ1-2, with D possibly being TRBD1 (5 bases). The germline gives CDR1 SGHDN, CDR2 FVKESK. Between the trimmed V and J ends, which lost 4 bases and 8 bases, there was a span of 14 bases. The CDR3 is 13 residues long. The CDR3 DNA is TGTGCCAGCAGCCTCGACAGAATCAGGGGCTACACCTTC. Its translation: CASSLDRIRGYTF.

The chain links TRBV9 to TRBJ2-1; 12 nucleotides match TRBD2. The CDR3 consists of 18 residues. V dropped 3 bases and J dropped 9; count of bases not matched to a gene: 16. The germline CDR1 and CDR2 sequences are SGDLS and YYNGEE. CDR3 sequence: CASSAGGGSSGRALEQFF. The CDR3 region has the DNA TGTGCCAGCAGCGCGGGAGGGGGGTCTAGCGGGAGGGCTCTTGAGCAGTTCTTC. The full variable domain, rest sourced from reference TRBV9 and TRBJ2-1, is DSGVTQTPKHLITATGQRVTLRCSPRSGDLSVYWYQQSLDQGLQFLIQYYNGEERAKGNILERFSAQQFPDLHSELNLSSLELGDSALYFCASSAGGGSSGRALEQFFGPGTRLTVL.